The 21 T cell receptor beta chains listed next were all sequenced from one sample in a study of graft-versus-host responses after intestinal transplantation. Graft tissue was processed to release intraepithelial and lamina propria lymphocytes. Measured with immunoSEQ multiplex PCR; TCRdb has only the in-frame clones, and not every one. The sample carries about 17,000 clones, around three quarters recorded once. The sample was ileum tissue, taken about 430 days after intestinal transplant. The receptors stem from a human patient who received an intestinal transplant, so some T cells may come from the graft donor.

This chain connects TRBV5-5 to TRBJ1-5; a weak D match, TRBD1 (6 bases). This CDR3 contains 14 residues. V gave up 5 bases and J gave up 6 bases, with 15 bases separating them. The V gene's germline CDR1 is SGHKS and CDR2 YYEKEE (reference sequence). Here the CDR3 DNA reads TGTGCCAGCAGTGCGAGGGGGAACGGTCAGCCCCAGCATTTT. Amino acids: CASSARGNGQPQHF.

This chain joins TRBV18 and TRBJ2-5; the D gene is possibly TRBD1 (6 bases). Germline loops: CDR1 KGHSH, CDR2 LQKENI. Trimming took off 1 base at V and 1 base at J, with 7 bases between the two ends. The CDR3 totals 14 residues. The CDR3 loop is CASSPQGGQETQYF. DNA for the CDR3: TGTGCCAGCTCACCACAAGGGGGCCAAGAGACCCAGTACTTC.

This clone was found once. This chain joins TRBV2 and TRBJ2-5; D is possibly TRBD1 (6 bases). TRBJ2-7 explains the end of the DNA better; the J call may be wrong. The CDR3 consists of 15 residues. Germline lookup yields CDR1 SNHLY and CDR2 FYNNEI. CDR3 sequence reads: CASEPSGVEAYEQYF. CDR3 bases: TGTGCCAGCGAGCCTTCAGGGGTTGAGGCTTACGAGCAGTACTTC.

V and J are TRBV9 and TRBJ2-2; 8 bases match TRBD2. The CDR3 has 13 amino acids. J lost 7 bases, V lost 7 bases, and 6 bases had no gene match. Per germline, CDR1 SGDLS and CDR2 YYNGEE. The CDR3 DNA reads TGTGCCAGCGAAACGGGGGGGCACGGGGAGCTGTTTTTT. This codes for CASETGGHGELFF. Supplemented by reference TRBV9 and TRBJ2-2, the full variable domain reads DSGVTQTPKHLITATGQRVTLRCSPRSGDLSVYWYQQSLDQGLQFLIQYYNGEERAKGNILERFSAQQFPDLHSELNLSSLELGDSALYFCASETGGHGELFFGEGSRLTVL.

This clone occurred once. The chain has TRBV29-1 and TRBJ1-3, with TRBD1 as a possible D gene (6 bases). The germline V gene encodes CDR1 SQVTM and CDR2 ANQGSEA. V was pared by 7 bases and J by 1 base, with 8 bases between. The CDR3 sequence is 12 residues long. The CDR3 coding sequence is TGCAGCGCCCAGGGGTCTGGAAACACCATATATTTT. Translation: CSAQGSGNTIYF.

The chain is built from TRBV5-1 and TRBJ2-5; 10 nucleotides agree with TRBD2. J gave up 4 bases and V 4 bases, and 7 bases lay outside the gene matches. The CDR3 covers 15 residues. Per germline, CDR1 SGHRS and CDR2 YFSETQ. This CDR3 is CASSPAGGRGETQYF. CDR3 DNA sequence: TGCGCCAGCAGCCCAGCGGGGGGGCGAGGAGAGACCCAGTACTTC.

The chain uses TRBV5-5 and TRBJ1-1, with D perhaps matching TRBD1 (5 bases). The CDR3 is 13 amino acids. V shed 4 bases and J shed 2 bases, with 9 bases lying between them. Germline V gene sequence: CDR1 SGHKS, CDR2 YYEKEE (reference sequence). The CDR3 reads CASSHGHNTEAFF. DNA for the CDR3: TGTGCCAGCAGCCACGGACACAACACTGAAGCTTTCTTT.

This chain links TRBV14 with TRBJ1-1, with 7 bases matching TRBD1. CDR1 and CDR2 (germline): SGHDN, FVKESK. J gave up 0 bases and V 3 bases, and 7 bases lay outside the gene matches. The CDR3 is 16 amino acids. CDR3 DNA sequence: TGTGCCAGCAGCCAGCCGGGACAGCTAATGAACACTGAAGCTTTCTTT. Amino acids: CASSQPGQLMNTEAFF.

The sample holds a few counts of this clone. The chain couples TRBV27 to TRBJ1-2; a possible D gene is TRBD1 (5 bases). Germline V gene data show CDR1 as MNHEY and CDR2 as SMNVEV (reference sequence). The CDR3 runs 14 residues. Trimming shortened V by 3 bases and J by 1 base, and 9 bases separated the two germline ends. The CDR3 region has the DNA TGTGCCAGCAGTTTCTCGGGGGGTAACTATGGCTACACCTTC. It codes for CASSFSGGNYGYTF.

V usage is TRBV6-1 and J usage is TRBJ1-2, with a possible D match to TRBD1 (5 bases). Deletions cut 6 bases from V and 5 bases from J, with 13 bases between. The CDR3 is 13 residues long. Germline V lookup: CDR1 MNHNS, CDR2 SASEGT. This CDR3 reads CASSHEGNYGYTF. The CDR3 DNA is TGTGCCAGCAGCCACGAGGGGAATTATGGCTACACCTTC.

On this clone itself: At one of its ends the junction is not consistent with the germline gene, which may arise from a read error. This rearrangement joins TRBV6-5 to TRBJ2-7; D is ambiguous. CDR3 length: 13 residues. Germline V gene lookup returns CDR1 MNHEY and CDR2 SVGAGI. CDR3 sequence (DNA): TGTGCCAGCAGTTACTCGGCCTCCCACGAGCAGTACTTC. Translated: CASSYSASHEQYF.

This clone was observed a single time. The chain employs TRBV5-1 and TRBJ2-1; 7 bases match TRBD2. The CDR3 loop spans 14 amino acids. The J segment lost 10 bases and the V segment lost 0 bases, leaving 7 bases of the junction unmatched. Germline lookup yields CDR1 SGHRS and CDR2 YFSETQ. The CDR3 reads CASSLGVAGNEQFF. The CDR3 DNA is TGCGCCAGCAGCTTGGGTGTAGCGGGTAACGAGCAGTTCTTC. Based on the CDR3 plus reference TRBV5-1 and TRBJ2-1, the full variable domain is KAGVTQTPRYLIKTRGQQVTLSCSPISGHRSVSWYQQTPGQGLQFLFEYFSETQRNKGNFPGRFSGRQFSNSRSEMNVSTLELGDSALYLCASSLGVAGNEQFFGPGTRLTVL.

V gene TRBV19 combines with J gene TRBJ2-5; D uncertain. Trimming left V 5 bases short and J 7 bases short, with 17 bases between. Germline CDR1 LNHDA, CDR2 SQIVND (reference sequence). The CDR3 is 14 amino acids. The DNA for the CDR3 is TGTGCCAGTAGTCCGGACCCACCGCGGACGACCCAGTACTTC. Translation gives CASSPDPPRTTQYF.

The chain carries TRBV9 and TRBJ2-5; 9 bases are a match to TRBD2. CDR3 size: 14 residues. Germline assignment: CDR1 SGDLS and CDR2 YYNGEE. The junction had 7 bases not matched to a gene; V was cut back by 5 bases and J by 5 bases. The CDR3 nucleotides are TGTGCCAGCAGTGCCGGGACTAGCAGGGAGACCCAGTACTTC. Amino acid sequence: CASSAGTSRETQYF.

The chain combines TRBV28 with TRBJ1-5; D remains unclear. V lost 4 bases and J lost 0, with 7 bases in between. The CDR3 spans 14 residues. Germline V gene lookup returns CDR1 MDHEN and CDR2 SYDVKM. For the CDR3, the DNA is TGTGCCAGCAGTTCTCTAAATAGCAATCAGCCCCAGCATTTT. Translated, it gives CASSSLNSNQPQHF.

This chain uses TRBV7-9 with TRBJ2-7; the match to TRBD1 covers 8 bases. The CDR3 consists of 16 residues. Germline values: CDR1 SEHNR, CDR2 FQNEAQ (reference sequence). V dropped 5 bases and J dropped 5; count of bases not matched to a gene: 14. CDR3 region: CASSPPGQGPGDEQYF. For the CDR3, the DNA is TGTGCCAGCAGCCCTCCAGGACAGGGCCCTGGGGACGAGCAGTACTTC. Looking up the rest from reference TRBV7-9 and TRBJ2-7 gives the full variable domain: DTGVSQNPRHKITKRGQNVTFRCDPISEHNRLYWYRQTLGQGPEFLTYFQNEAQLEKSRLLSDRFSAERPKGSFSTLEIQRTEQGDSAMYLCASSPPGQGPGDEQYFGPGTRLTVT.

The V gene is TRBV7-3, the J gene TRBJ2-7; 9 bases fit TRBD2. This CDR3 region has 15 residues. The J segment lost 2 bases and the V segment lost 1 base, leaving 3 bases of the junction unmatched. Germline assignment: CDR1 SGHTA and CDR2 FQGTGA. This CDR3 is CASSLSGGAAYEQYF. The DNA for the CDR3 is TGTGCCAGCAGCTTAAGCGGGGGGGCCGCCTACGAGCAGTACTTC.

The chain combines TRBV18 with TRBJ1-5; D possibly corresponds to TRBD1 (6 bases). From germline, CDR1 is KGHSH and CDR2 LQKENI. The CDR3 totals 13 residues. V lost 4 bases, J lost 6 bases, and 10 bases lay in between. The CDR3: CASSRDIRQPQHF. Written as DNA, the CDR3 is TGTGCCAGCTCACGGGACATTCGTCAGCCCCAGCATTTT. Supplemented by reference TRBV18 and TRBJ1-5, the full variable domain reads NAGVMQNPRHLVRRRGQEARLRCSPMKGHSHVYWYRQLPEEGLKFMVYLQKENIIDESGMPKERFSAEFPKEGPSILRIQQVVRGDSAAYFCASSRDIRQPQHFGDGTRLSIL.

This chain connects TRBV7-9 to TRBJ1-2, with D hard to call. The V end lost 6 bases, the J end lost 3 bases, and 11 bases lay between the germline ends. There are 13 residues in the CDR3. CDR1 is SEHNR and CDR2 is FQNEAQ in the germline V gene (reference sequence). The CDR3 sequence: CASSFGGYYGYTF. The CDR3, as DNA: TGTGCCAGCAGTTTCGGCGGCTACTATGGCTACACCTTC.

The chain combines TRBV4-3 with TRBJ1-1, with D possibly being TRBD1 (5 bases). Germline CDR1 and CDR2: LGHNA and YSLEER. The CDR3 covers 15 residues. Trimming took off 3 bases at V and 4 bases at J, with 15 bases between the two ends. The CDR3 DNA is TGCGCCAGCAGCCATGGGCAGGGTTCGGGCACTGAAGCTTTCTTT. As protein: CASSHGQGSGTEAFF.

The chain links TRBV10-1 to TRBJ2-7; TRBD2 aligns across 9 bases. This CDR3 is 16 amino acids long. The V segment lost 0 bases and the J segment 0 bases; nucleotides outside the gene matches: 3. Per the germline V gene, CDR1 is WNHNN and CDR2 is SYGVQD (reference sequence). The chain's CDR3 is CASSESLAGSSYEQYF. DNA for the CDR3: TGCGCCAGCAGTGAGTCGCTAGCGGGGAGCTCCTACGAGCAGTACTTC.